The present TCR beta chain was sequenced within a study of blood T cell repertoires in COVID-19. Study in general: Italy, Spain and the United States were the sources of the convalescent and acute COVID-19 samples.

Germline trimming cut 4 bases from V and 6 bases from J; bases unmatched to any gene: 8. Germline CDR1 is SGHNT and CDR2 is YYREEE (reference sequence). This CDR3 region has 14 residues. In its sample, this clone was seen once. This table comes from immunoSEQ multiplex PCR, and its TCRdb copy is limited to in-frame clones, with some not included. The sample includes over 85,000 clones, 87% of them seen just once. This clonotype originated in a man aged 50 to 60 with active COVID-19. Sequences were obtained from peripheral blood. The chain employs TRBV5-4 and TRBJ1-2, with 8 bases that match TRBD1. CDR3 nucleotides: TGTGCCAGCAGCCGGGGGGCAGGGGGCGATGGCTACACCTTC. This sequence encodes CASSRGAGGDGYTF.